This T cell receptor beta chain was found in a study of blood T cell repertoires in COVID-19. About the research overall: COVID-19 samples collected from the United States, Italy and Spain covered acute and convalescent phases.

V gave up 0 bases and J gave up 5 bases, with 15 bases separating them. The CDR3 has 15 amino acids. Germline CDR1 SGHKS, CDR2 YYEKEE (reference sequence). Libraries were prepared by immunoSEQ multiplex PCR; TCRdb keeps only in-frame clonotypes and omits some of them. The repertoire holds about 28,000 clones, with around 92% as singletons. Sequenced sample: peripheral blood. The sequence was collected from a woman aged 70-85 years with COVID-19, enrolled during active disease. This chain connects TRBV5-5 to TRBJ2-7, with D perhaps matching TRBD1 (5 bases). This CDR3 is CASSLEDIRIDEQYF. The CDR3 DNA sequence: TGTGCCAGCAGCTTGGAGGACATCCGAATCGACGAGCAGTACTTC.